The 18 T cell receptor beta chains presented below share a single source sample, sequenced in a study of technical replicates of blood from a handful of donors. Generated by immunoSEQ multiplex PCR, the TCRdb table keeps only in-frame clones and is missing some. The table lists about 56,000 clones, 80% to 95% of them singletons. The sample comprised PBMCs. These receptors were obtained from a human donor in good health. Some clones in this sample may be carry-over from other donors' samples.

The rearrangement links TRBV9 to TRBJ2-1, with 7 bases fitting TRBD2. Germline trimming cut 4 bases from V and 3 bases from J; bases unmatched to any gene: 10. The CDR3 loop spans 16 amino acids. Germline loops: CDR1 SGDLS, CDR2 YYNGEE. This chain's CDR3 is CASSPSGAGDYNEQFF. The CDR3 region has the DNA TGTGCCAGCAGCCCCTCCGGGGCGGGGGACTACAATGAGCAGTTCTTC.

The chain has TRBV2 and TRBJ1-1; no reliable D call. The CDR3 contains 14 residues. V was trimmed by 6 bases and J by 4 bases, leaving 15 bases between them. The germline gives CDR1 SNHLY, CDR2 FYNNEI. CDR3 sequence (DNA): TGTGCCAGCAGCGAAAGACTCGGCGGCACTGAAGCTTTCTTT. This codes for CASSERLGGTEAFF.

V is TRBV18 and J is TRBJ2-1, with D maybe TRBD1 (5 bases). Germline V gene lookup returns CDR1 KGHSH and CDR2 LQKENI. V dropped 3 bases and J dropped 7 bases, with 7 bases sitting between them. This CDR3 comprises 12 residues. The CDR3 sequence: CASSPTDNEQFF. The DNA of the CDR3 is TGTGCCAGCTCACCGACAGATAATGAGCAGTTCTTC.

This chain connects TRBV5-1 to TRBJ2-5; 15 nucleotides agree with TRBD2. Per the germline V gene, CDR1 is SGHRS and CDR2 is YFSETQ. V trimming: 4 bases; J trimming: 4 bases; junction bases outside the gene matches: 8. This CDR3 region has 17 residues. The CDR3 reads CASSPRGLAGGVETQYF. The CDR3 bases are TGCGCCAGCAGCCCCCGGGGACTAGCGGGAGGTGTAGAGACCCAGTACTTC.

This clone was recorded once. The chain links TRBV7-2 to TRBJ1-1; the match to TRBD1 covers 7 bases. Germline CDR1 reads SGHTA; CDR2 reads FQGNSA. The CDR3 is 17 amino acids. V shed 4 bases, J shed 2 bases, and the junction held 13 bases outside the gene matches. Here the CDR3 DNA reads TGTGCCAGCAGCTCACAGGACAGGTTCTGGGAAAACACTGAAGCTTTCTTT. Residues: CASSSQDRFWENTEAFF.

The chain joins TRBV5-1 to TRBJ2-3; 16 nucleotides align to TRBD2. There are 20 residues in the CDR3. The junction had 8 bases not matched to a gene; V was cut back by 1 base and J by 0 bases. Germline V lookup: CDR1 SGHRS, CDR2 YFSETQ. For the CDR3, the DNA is TGCGCCAGCAGCTTGCTCGCCGGGACTAGCGGGAGGGTTAGCACAGATACGCAGTATTTT. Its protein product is CASSLLAGTSGRVSTDTQYF.

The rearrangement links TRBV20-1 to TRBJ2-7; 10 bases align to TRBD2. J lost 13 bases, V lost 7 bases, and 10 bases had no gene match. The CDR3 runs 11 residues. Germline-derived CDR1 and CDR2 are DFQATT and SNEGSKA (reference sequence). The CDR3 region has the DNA TGCAGTGTCCCGCCCGGACTAGCGGTATACTTC. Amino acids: CSVPPGLAVYF.

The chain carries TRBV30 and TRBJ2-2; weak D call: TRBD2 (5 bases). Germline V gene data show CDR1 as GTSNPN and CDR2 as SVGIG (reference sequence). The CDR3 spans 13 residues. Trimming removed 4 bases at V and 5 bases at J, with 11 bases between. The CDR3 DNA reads TGTGCCTGGAACCCCGAGGGAACCGGGGAGCTGTTTTTT. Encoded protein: CAWNPEGTGELFF.

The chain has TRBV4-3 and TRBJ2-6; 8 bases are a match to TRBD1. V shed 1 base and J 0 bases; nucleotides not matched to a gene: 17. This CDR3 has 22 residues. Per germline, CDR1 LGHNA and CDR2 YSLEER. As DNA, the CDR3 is TGCGCCAGCAGCCAAGCAGTATACAAACGGGACAGGACCCTCTCTGGGGCCAACGTCCTGACTTTC. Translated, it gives CASSQAVYKRDRTLSGANVLTF.

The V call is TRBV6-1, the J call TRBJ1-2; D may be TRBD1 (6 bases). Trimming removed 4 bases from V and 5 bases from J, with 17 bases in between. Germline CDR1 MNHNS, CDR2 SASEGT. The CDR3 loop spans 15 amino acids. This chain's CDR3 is CASSGPGQEKYGYTF. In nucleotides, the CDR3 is TGTGCCAGCAGTGGACCGGGACAAGAAAAATATGGCTACACCTTC.

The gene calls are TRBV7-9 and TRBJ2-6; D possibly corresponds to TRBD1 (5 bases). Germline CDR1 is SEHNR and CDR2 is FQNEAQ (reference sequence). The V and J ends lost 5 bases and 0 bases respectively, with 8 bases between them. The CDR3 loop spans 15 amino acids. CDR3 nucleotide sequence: TGTGCCAGCAGCCGACAGAGCTCTGGGGCCAACGTCCTGACTTTC. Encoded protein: CASSRQSSGANVLTF. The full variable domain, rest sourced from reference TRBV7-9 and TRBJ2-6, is DTGVSQNPRHKITKRGQNVTFRCDPISEHNRLYWYRQTLGQGPEFLTYFQNEAQLEKSRLLSDRFSAERPKGSFSTLEIQRTEQGDSAMYLCASSRQSSGANVLTFGAGSRLTVL.

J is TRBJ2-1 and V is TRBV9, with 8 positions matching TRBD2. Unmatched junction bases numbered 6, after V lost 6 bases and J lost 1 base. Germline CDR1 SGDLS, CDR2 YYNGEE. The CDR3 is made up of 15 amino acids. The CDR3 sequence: CASTKSGGSYNEQFF. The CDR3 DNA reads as TGTGCCAGCACCAAGTCGGGAGGGTCCTACAATGAGCAGTTCTTC.

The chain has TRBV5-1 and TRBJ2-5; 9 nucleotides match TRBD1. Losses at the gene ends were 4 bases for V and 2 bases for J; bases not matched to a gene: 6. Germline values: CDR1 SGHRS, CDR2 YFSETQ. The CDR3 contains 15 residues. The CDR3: CASSMTGGGQETQYF. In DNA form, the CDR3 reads TGCGCCAGCAGCATGACAGGGGGTGGGCAAGAGACCCAGTACTTC.

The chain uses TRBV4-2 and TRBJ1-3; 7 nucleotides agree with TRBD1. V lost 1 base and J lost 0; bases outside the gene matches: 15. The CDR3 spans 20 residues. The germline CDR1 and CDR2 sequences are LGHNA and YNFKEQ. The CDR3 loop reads CASSQGTGQPLVGSGNTIYF. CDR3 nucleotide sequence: TGTGCCAGCAGCCAAGGGACGGGACAGCCTCTTGTTGGCTCTGGAAACACCATATATTTT.

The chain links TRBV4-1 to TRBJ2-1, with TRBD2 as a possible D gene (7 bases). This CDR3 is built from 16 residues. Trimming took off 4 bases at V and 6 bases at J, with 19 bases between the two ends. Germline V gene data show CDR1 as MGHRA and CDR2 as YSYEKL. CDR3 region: CASSPRGDTLVNEQFF. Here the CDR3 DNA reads TGCGCCAGCAGCCCCCGGGGGGACACCCTGGTCAATGAGCAGTTCTTC.

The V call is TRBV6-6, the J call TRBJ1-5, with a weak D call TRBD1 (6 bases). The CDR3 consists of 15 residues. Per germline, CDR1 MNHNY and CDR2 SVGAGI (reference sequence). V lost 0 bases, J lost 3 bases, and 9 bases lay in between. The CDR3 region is CASSYSQGYNQPQHF. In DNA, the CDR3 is TGTGCCAGCAGTTACTCACAGGGTTACAATCAGCCCCAGCATTTT.

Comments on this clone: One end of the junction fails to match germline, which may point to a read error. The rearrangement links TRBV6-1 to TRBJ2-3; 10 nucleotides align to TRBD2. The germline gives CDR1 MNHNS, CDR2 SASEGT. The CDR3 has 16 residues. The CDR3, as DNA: TGTGCCAGCACTGAAGCGGGGGGGCGGCTCACAGATACGCAGTATTTT. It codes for CASTEAGGRLTDTQYF.

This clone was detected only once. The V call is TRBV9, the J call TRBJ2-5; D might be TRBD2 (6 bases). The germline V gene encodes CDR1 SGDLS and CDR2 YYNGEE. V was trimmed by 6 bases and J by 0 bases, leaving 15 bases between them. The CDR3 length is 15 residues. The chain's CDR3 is CASTGGAGYQETQYF. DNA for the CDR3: TGTGCCAGCACCGGGGGAGCGGGCTACCAAGAGACCCAGTACTTC.